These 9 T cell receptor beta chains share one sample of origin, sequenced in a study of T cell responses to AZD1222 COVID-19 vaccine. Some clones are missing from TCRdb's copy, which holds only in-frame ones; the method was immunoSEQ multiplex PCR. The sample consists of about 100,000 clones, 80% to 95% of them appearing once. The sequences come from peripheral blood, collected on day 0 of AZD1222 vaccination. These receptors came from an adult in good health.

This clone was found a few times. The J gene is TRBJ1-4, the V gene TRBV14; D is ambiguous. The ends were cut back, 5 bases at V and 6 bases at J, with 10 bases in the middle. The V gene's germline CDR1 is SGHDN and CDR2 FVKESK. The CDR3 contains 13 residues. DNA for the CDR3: TGTGCCAGCAGCTCCGGGATATATGAAAAACTGTTTTTT. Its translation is CASSSGIYEKLFF.

CDR3 residues: CASRLWGQGDGNEQFF. As DNA, the CDR3 is TGCGCCAGCAGATTGTGGGGACAGGGGGATGGTAATGAGCAGTTCTTC. The chain combines TRBV5-1 with TRBJ2-1, with 11 bases fitting TRBD1. The CDR3 extends over 16 amino acids. Trimming removed 5 bases from V and 7 bases from J; junction bases left unmatched: 11. CDR1 is SGHRS, CDR2 YFSETQ, per germline.

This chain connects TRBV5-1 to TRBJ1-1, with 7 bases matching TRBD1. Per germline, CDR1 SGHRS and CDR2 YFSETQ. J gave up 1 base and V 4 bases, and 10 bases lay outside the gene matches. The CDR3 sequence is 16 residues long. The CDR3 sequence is CASSLGTVGSNTEAFF. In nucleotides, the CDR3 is TGCGCCAGCAGCCTCGGGACAGTGGGGTCGAACACTGAAGCTTTCTTT.

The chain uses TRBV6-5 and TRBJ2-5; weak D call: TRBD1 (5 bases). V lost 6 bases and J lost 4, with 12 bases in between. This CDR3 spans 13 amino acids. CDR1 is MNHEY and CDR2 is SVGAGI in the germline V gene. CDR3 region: CASRPGHLETQYF. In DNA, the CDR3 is TGTGCCAGCAGGCCCGGACATCTAGAGACCCAGTACTTC.

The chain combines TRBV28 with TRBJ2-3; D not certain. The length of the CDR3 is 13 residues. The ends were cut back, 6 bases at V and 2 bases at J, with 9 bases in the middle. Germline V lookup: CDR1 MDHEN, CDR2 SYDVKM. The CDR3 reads CASSLNPTDTQYF. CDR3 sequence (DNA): TGTGCCAGCAGCCTAAACCCCACAGATACGCAGTATTTT. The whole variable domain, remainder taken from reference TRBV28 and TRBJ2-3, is DVKVTQSSRYLVKRTGEKVFLECVQDMDHENMFWYRQDPGLGLRLIYFSYDVKMKEKGDIPEGYSVSREKKERFSLILESASTNQTSMYLCASSLNPTDTQYFGPGTRLTVL.

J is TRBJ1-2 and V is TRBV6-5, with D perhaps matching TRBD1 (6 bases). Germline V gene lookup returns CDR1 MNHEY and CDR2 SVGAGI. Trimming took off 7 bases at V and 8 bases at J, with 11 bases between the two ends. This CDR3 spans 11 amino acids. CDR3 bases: TGTGCCAGCATGAACAGGGTGGGCTACACCTTC. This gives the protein CASMNRVGYTF.

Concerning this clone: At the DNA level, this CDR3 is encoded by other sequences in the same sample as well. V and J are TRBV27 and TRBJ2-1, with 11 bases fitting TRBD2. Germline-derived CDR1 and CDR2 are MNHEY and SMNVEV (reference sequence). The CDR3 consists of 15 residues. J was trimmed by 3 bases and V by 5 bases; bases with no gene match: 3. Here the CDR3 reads CASSPLAGGYNEQFF. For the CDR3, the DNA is TGTGCCAGCAGTCCGCTAGCGGGAGGCTACAATGAGCAGTTCTTC.

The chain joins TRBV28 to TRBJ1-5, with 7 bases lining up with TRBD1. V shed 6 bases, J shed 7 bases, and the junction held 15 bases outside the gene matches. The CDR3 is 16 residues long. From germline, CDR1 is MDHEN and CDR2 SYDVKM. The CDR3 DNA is TGTGCCAGCAGCCCGGGGGCAGGGGGATTATTCCAGCCCCAGCATTTT. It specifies CASSPGAGGLFQPQHF.

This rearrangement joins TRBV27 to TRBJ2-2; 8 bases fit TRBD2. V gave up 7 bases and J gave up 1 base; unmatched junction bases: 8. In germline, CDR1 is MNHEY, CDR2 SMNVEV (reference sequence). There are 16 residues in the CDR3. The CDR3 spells CASTPGLAGNTGELFF. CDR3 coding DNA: TGTGCCAGCACCCCCGGCCTAGCGGGGAACACCGGGGAGCTGTTTTTT.